This TCR beta chain was sequenced for a study of CD8 T cells in Susac syndrome. TCR beta was sequenced from blood CD8+ and CD4+ T cells. Both CD4+ and CD8+ T cells were negatively isolated, and TEMRA cells underwent FACS enrichment. With random hexamers, reverse transcription was performed on about 0.5 to 1 ug of RNA. The method of amplification for TCR beta CDR3 was immunoSEQ multiplex PCR, covering 54 Vbeta and 13 Jbeta. MiXCR was run by TCRdb on the immunoSEQ multiplex PCR reads, yielding one entry per CDR3 protein. Of over 95,000 distinct CDR3 sequences in the sample, roughly 91% were seen once. V was clipped by 4 bases and J by 2 bases; unmatched bases: 11. This CDR3 region has 16 residues. Germline CDR1 SGHTA, CDR2 FQGNSA. This clonotype has just a few counts.

The sequenced sample consisted of CD4+ T cells from PBMCs. The V and J genes are TRBV7-2 and TRBJ2-7, with 7 bases that match TRBD1. This TCR was sampled from a human donor in good health. CDR3 amino acids: CASSYLPGQPPYEQYF. DNA for the CDR3: TGTGCCAGCAGCTACCTCCCGGGACAGCCTCCCTACGAGCAGTACTTC.